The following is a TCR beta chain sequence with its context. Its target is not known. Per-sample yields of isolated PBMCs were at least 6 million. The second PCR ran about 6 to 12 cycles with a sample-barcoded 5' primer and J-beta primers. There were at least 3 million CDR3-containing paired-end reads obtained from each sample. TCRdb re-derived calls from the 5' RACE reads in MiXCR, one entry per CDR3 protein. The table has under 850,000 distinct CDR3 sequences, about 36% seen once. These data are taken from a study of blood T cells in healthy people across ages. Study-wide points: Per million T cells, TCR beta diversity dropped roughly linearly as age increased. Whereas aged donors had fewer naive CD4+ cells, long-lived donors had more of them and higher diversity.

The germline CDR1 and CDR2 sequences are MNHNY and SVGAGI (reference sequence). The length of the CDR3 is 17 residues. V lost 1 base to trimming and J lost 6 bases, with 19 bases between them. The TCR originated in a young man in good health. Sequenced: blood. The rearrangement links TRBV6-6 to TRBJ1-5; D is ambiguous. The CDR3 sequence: CASSYFLGGGSGQPQHF. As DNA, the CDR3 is TGTGCCAGCAGTTACTTCCTGGGAGGCGGATCAGGTCAGCCCCAGCATTTT.